Frequency places the clone carrying this TCR beta chain as medium-sized. Its specificity is unknown. CDR1 is LNHDA, CDR2 SQIVND, per germline (reference sequence). The CDR3 is made up of 15 amino acids. Each sample's input was around 270 ng genomic DNA, roughly 40,000 genome equivalents. The data originate from a study of T cell clusters in autoimmune cytopenias. Background on the study: Per sample, median TRB depth was around 50,000 reads, yielding a median roughly 2,200 distinct clonotypes.

Multiplex touch-down PCR amplified TRB using TRB-A and TRB-B pools in one tube. TCRdb re-called the multiplex PCR reads; every CDR3 protein appears as one record, without DNA. The sample has some 12,000 distinct CDR3 sequences; the top ten hold 3% to 3.5%. General study results and limits: Primary autoimmune cytopenia patients seemingly lacked the physiological T cell clusters found in healthy donors. The T cell clusters came from computational analysis alone and lack functional validation. TRB repertoire shifts in secondary cytopenia and chronic lymphocytic leukemia mostly reflected lymphoma, not autoimmunity.

This clonotype was sampled from a human donor with an autoimmune cytopenia or autoimmune hepatitis (not recorded which). The sample comprised peripheral blood. The V and J genes are TRBV19 and TRBJ2-3; the TRBD2 assignment by TCRdb is unverifiable without DNA. The CDR3 region is CASSFPRGDRDTQYF.